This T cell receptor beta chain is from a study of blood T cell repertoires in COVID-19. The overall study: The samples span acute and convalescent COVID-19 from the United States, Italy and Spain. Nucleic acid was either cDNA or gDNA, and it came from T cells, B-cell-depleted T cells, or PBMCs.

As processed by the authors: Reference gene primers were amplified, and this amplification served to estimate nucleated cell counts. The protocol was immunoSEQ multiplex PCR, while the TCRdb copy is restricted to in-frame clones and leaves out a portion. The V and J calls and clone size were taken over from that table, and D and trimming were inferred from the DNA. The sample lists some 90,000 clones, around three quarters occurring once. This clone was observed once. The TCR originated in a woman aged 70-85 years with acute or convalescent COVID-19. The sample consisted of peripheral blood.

The CDR3, as DNA: TGCGCCAGCAGCGATGAGGGACAGGGGGTAGGCTATGGCTACACCTTC. This sequence encodes CASSDEGQGVGYGYTF. The chain combines TRBV5-1 with TRBJ1-2; 11 bases align to TRBD1. The V gene's germline CDR1 is SGHRS and CDR2 YFSETQ. Trimming at V came to 4 bases and at J to 4 bases, leaving 9 bases not matched to a gene. The CDR3 length is 16 residues.